A selection of T cell receptor beta chains follows, all from one sample in a study of OX40 agonist ivuxolimab in advanced cancers. Sequencing used immunoSEQ multiplex PCR; TCRdb keeps in-frame clones, though not all of them. The table records some 14,000 clones, about 90% of them present only once. This specimen consisted of CD4+ or CD8+ T cells sorted from blood, obtained in a trial of the OX40 agonist ivuxolimab. Every receptor here comes from an adult with an advanced solid tumor such as melanoma, head and neck, liver or kidney cancer. The CDR3 runs from the conserved cysteine through the conserved F or W. Each record gives: J gene, V gene, clone size, D gene, CDR3 length, CDR3 protein, CDR3 DNA. D genes are given only for firm matches. Size is stated for part of the rows, as once, few or many counts, or as a class when the clone is expanded.

>TRBJ1-2|TRBV16|-|-|15
CASSQFGQNVNRYTF
TGTGCCAGCAGCCAATTCGGCCAGAATGTCAATCGCTACACCTTC
>TRBJ1-1|TRBV10-3|-|-|15
CAISDPGGLNTEAFF
TGTGCCATCAGTGATCCCGGGGGGCTGAACACTGAAGCTTTCTTT
>TRBJ1-4|TRBV6-1|-|TRBD1|15
CASSGGTGGLEKLFF
TGTGCCAGCAGTGGGGGTACAGGGGGCCTGGAAAAACTGTTTTTT
>TRBJ2-5|TRBV5-1|-|TRBD2|14
CASSLMAGVETQYF
TGCGCCAGCAGCTTGATGGCGGGAGTGGAGACCCAGTACTTC
>TRBJ1-4|TRBV2|-|TRBD1|16
CASREGTGFTNEKLFF
TGTGCCAGCAGGGAGGGGACAGGGTTTACTAATGAAAAACTGTTTTTT
>TRBJ2-1|TRBV6-1|-|-|15
CASDPTASGNNEQFF
TGTGCCAGCGATCCTACGGCCTCAGGGAACAATGAGCAGTTCTTC
>TRBJ2-7|TRBV19|medium-sized|-|14
CASSTSVGSYEQYF
TGTGCCAGTAGTACGTCGGTGGGCTCCTACGAGCAGTACTTC
>TRBJ1-1|TRBV27|-|-|14
CASSLATGGTEAFF
TGTGCCAGCAGTTTGGCGACAGGCGGCACTGAAGCTTTCTTT
>TRBJ2-7|TRBV5-6|medium-sized|-|12
CASSFATYEQYF
TGTGCCAGCAGTTTTGCCACCTACGAGCAGTACTTC
>TRBJ1-1|TRBV7-9|-|-|18
CASSSLGGFGVVNTEAFF
TGTGCCAGCAGCTCCCTAGGGGGTTTTGGAGTTGTTAACACTGAAGCTTTCTTT
>TRBJ2-7|TRBV29-1|-|-|13
CSVTGTDLYEQYF
TGCAGCGTAACCGGGACGGATTTATACGAGCAGTACTTC
>TRBJ2-2|TRBV19|-|TRBD2|16
CASRDVAGANTGELFF
TGTGCCAGTAGGGACGTAGCGGGGGCGAACACCGGGGAGCTGTTTTTT
>TRBJ2-3|TRBV10-3|-|-|15
CAISVVGRGADTQYF
TGTGCCATCAGTGTAGTGGGAAGAGGGGCAGATACGCAGTATTTT
>TRBJ2-1|TRBV4-1|-|TRBD2|17
CASSQEGGSGGLNEQFF
TGCGCCAGCAGCCAAGAAGGTGGGAGCGGGGGTCTCAATGAGCAGTTCTTC
>TRBJ2-5|TRBV7-9|-|TRBD2|13
CASSPAGVETQYF
TGTGCCAGCAGCCCAGCGGGGGTAGAGACCCAGTACTTC
>TRBJ2-1|TRBV6-4|few|TRBD1|15
CASSEGGESYNEQFF
TGTGCCAGCAGTGAAGGGGGCGAGTCCTACAATGAGCAGTTCTTC
>TRBJ1-4|TRBV6-1|-|-|14
CASSAGQGNEKLFF
TGTGCCAGCAGTGCTGGCCAGGGTAATGAAAAACTGTTTTTT
>TRBJ1-1|TRBV6-4|-|-|19
CASRESFRDRKWMNTEAFF
TGTGCCAGCAGGGAATCCTTCCGGGACCGCAAGTGGATGAACACTGAAGCTTTCTTT
>TRBJ2-2|TRBV5-4|once|TRBD2|15
CASFGSGSFTGELFF
TGTGCCAGCTTCGGAAGCGGGAGTTTCACCGGGGAGCTGTTTTTT
>TRBJ1-2|TRBV7-9|-|TRBD1|16
CASSLVRTGGPYGYTF
TGTGCCAGCAGCTTAGTACGGACAGGGGGGCCCTATGGCTACACCTTC
>TRBJ1-4|TRBV19|once|TRBD1|11
CASSSPGQMFF
TGTGCCAGTAGTTCGCCGGGACAGATGTTTTTT
>TRBJ2-2|TRBV11-2|-|TRBD1|18
CASSLRTGTGYDTGELFF
TGTGCCAGCAGCCTCCGTACCGGGACAGGGTATGACACCGGGGAGCTGTTTTTT
>TRBJ1-1|TRBV27|-|TRBD1|13
CASSLWDRAEAFF
TGTGCCAGCAGTTTATGGGACAGGGCTGAAGCTTTCTTT
>TRBJ2-3|TRBV7-9|-|-|14
CASSLGGSGGTQYF
TGTGCCAGCAGCTTAGGCGGTAGTGGGGGTACGCAGTATTTT
>TRBJ1-2|TRBV27|once|TRBD1|11
CASGTGYGYTF
TGTGCCAGCGGGACAGGCTATGGCTACACCTTC
>TRBJ1-6|TRBV6-6|-|-|14
CASSMAEGNSPLHF
TGTGCCAGCAGTATGGCCGAAGGGAATTCACCCCTCCACTTT
>TRBJ2-5|TRBV2|-|TRBD1|17
CASSPGTGLTNQETQYF
TGTGCCAGCAGTCCCGGGACAGGGTTGACCAACCAAGAGACCCAGTACTTC
>TRBJ2-7|TRBV27|-|TRBD1|14
CASSYLGGKDEQYF
TGTGCCAGCAGTTATCTAGGGGGCAAAGACGAGCAGTACTTC
>TRBJ2-7|TRBV11-2|once|TRBD1|17
CASSPPETGRLRVEQYF
TGTGCCAGCAGCCCCCCTGAGACAGGGCGTCTTCGTGTCGAGCAGTACTTC
>TRBJ2-5|TRBV10-3|-|-|14
CAISDTGQKETQYF
TGTGCCATCAGTGACACTGGGCAGAAAGAGACCCAGTACTTC
>TRBJ2-7|TRBV6-5|-|-|12
CASSSGVYEQYF
TGTGCCAGCAGTAGTGGGGTCTACGAGCAGTACTTC
>TRBJ2-7|TRBV27|-|TRBD2|15
CASSFFAGGNYEQYF
TGTGCCAGCAGTTTTTTTGCGGGGGGTAATTACGAGCAGTACTTC
>TRBJ2-5|TRBV14|-|-|13
CASSQVAWETQYF
TGTGCCAGCAGCCAAGTGGCTTGGGAGACCCAGTACTTC
>TRBJ2-3|TRBV7-9|-|-|16
CASSLRLWEGTDTQYF
TGTGCCAGCAGCTTAAGGTTGTGGGAGGGCACAGATACGCAGTATTTT
>TRBJ2-5|TRBV2|-|TRBD2|15
CASIAGGPRRETQYF
TGTGCCAGTATAGCGGGGGGCCCCCGGCGAGAGACCCAGTACTTC
>TRBJ1-6|TRBV4-3|-|TRBD1|16
CASSQSAGTGGSPLHF
TGCGCCAGCAGCCAAAGTGCCGGGACAGGGGGGTCACCCCTCCACTTT
>TRBJ1-5|TRBV27|-|TRBD1|15
CASSRGTGINQPQHF
TGCGCCAGCAGTAGGGGGACAGGGATCAATCAGCCCCAGCATTTT
>TRBJ1-1|TRBV5-1|-|TRBD1|14
CASSIDRGFTEAFF
TGCGCCAGCAGCATCGACAGGGGTTTCACTGAAGCTTTCTTT
>TRBJ1-2|TRBV20-1|-|-|11
CSGGHHYGYTF
TGCAGTGGAGGACATCACTATGGCTACACCTTC
>TRBJ2-3|TRBV5-1|-|TRBD1|15
CASRLQGAGTDTQYF
TGCGCCAGCAGATTACAGGGGGCCGGGACAGATACGCAGTATTTT
>TRBJ1-5|TRBV7-6|-|-|18
CASSLDPGTRYSNQPQHF
TGTGCCAGCAGCTTAGACCCCGGGACAAGATATAGCAATCAGCCCCAGCATTTT